The rows below give T cell receptor beta chains drawn from one sample of a study of shared clonotypes between healthy human individuals. Some clones are missing from TCRdb's copy, which holds only in-frame ones; the method was immunoSEQ multiplex PCR. Among hundreds of thousands of clones listed, 95% to 97% were seen once. Sequencing was done on a sample of naive CD8+ T cells sorted from blood. These receptors were obtained from a woman aged 25 to 39 in good health. Both conserved end residues are trimmed from each CDR3.

>TRBJ2-1|TRBV14
ASSLLAGRTNEQF
>NA|TRBV7-9
ASSLEAHEQY
>TRBJ2-1|TRBV28
ASSFVAPSSYNEQF
>TRBJ2-7|TRBV27
ASSFQGAYEQY
>TRBJ2-7|TRBV28
ASGTSGGLNEQY
>TRBJ2-3|TRBV4-1
VSSQTGTDTQY
>TRBJ1-4|TRBV28
ASSLRPGKRDGEKLF
>TRBJ2-5|TRBV11-2
ASSSLGAQY
>TRBJ1-5|TRBV27
ASSLAGVSNQPQH
>TRBJ2-3|TRBV5-4
ASSSLDTQY
>TRBJ2-1|TRBV19
ASRTSGTYNEQF
>TRBJ2-7|TRBV5-1
ASSPGQLSLSSYEQY
>TRBJ2-7|TRBV5-6
ASSSSRQNEQY
>TRBJ2-1|TRBV11-3
ASSLGTINEQF
>TRBJ2-1|TRBV28
ASSFRAGLSYNEQF
>TRBJ1-5|TRBV19
ASNGGSSNQPQH
>TRBJ2-7|TRBV7-9
ASSHRFIPTEQY
>TRBJ2-3|TRBV9
ASSVEPGITDTQY
>TRBJ2-7|TRBV5-4
ASSLPVKMDRDKQSYEQY
>TRBJ2-1|TRBV7-2
ASSSGEQF
>TRBJ2-2|TRBV9
ASSPGGQTNTGELF
>TRBJ2-7|TRBV5-1
ASSPNVGERTYEQY
>TRBJ2-7|TRBV28
ASRPTWRQATYEQY
>TRBJ1-1|TRBV28
ASSLLLQPGGEAF
>TRBJ1-2|TRBV19
ASSWAAASSSYGYT
>TRBJ2-5|TRBV5-6
ASSLAVGGPETQY
>TRBJ1-2|TRBV15
ATSRRGTVYT
>TRBJ2-2|TRBV13
ASNLLAGDGAGELF
>TRBJ2-7|TRBV13
ASSGPGLQSYEQY
>TRBJ2-7|TRBV27
ASRVRGGGQYEQY
>TRBJ2-7|TRBV7-2
ASSQNADYEQY
>TRBJ2-5|TRBV5-1
ASSTGTGGQETQY
>TRBJ1-3|TRBV5-6
ASSLAGAHSGNTIY
>TRBJ2-7|TRBV6-5
ASSIRLAGPYEQY
>TRBJ2-2|TRBV11-3
ASSSRTSGRPTGELF
>TRBJ1-5|TRBV7-2
ASSLAGGGKPQH